A single sample is the source of the 23 T cell receptor beta chains below, sequenced in a study of OX40 agonist ivuxolimab in advanced cancers. The repertoire was sequenced with immunoSEQ multiplex PCR; TCRdb's copy has only in-frame clones and lacks some. The sample records roughly 60,000 clones, less than 90% being singletons. Material: CD4+ or CD8+ T cells sorted from blood, obtained in a trial of the OX40 agonist ivuxolimab. The source of these receptors is an adult with an advanced solid tumor such as melanoma, head and neck, liver or kidney cancer.

As regards this clone: Relative to the germline gene, one junction end is altered; a read error may explain this. V usage is TRBV7-2 and J usage is TRBJ2-5; no definite D call. The CDR3 is 11 residues long. CDR1 is SGHTA and CDR2 is FQGNSA in the germline V gene. This chain's CDR3 is CVSSVVETQYF. CDR3 sequence (DNA): TGTGTCAGCAGCGTAGTTGAGACCCAGTACTTC.

V gene TRBV5-6 combines with J gene TRBJ2-2, with 10 bases aligning to TRBD1. J gave up 3 bases and V 3 bases, and 2 bases lay outside the gene matches. Germline values: CDR1 SGHDT, CDR2 YYEEEE. CDR3 length: 15 amino acids. The CDR3 here is CASSWGTGDTGELFF. The DNA of the CDR3 is TGTGCCAGCAGCTGGGGGACAGGGGACACCGGGGAGCTGTTTTTT. Supplemented by reference TRBV5-6 and TRBJ2-2, the full variable domain reads DAGVTQSPTHLIKTRGQQVTLRCSPKSGHDTVSWYQQALGQGPQFIFQYYEEEERQRGNFPDRFSGHQFPNYSSELNVNALLLGDSALYLCASSWGTGDTGELFFGEGSRLTVL.

The chain uses TRBV6-1 and TRBJ2-5, with TRBD2 identical over 7 bases. Germline V gene sequence: CDR1 MNHNS, CDR2 SASEGT. The V gene end was trimmed by 0 bases and the J gene end by 5 bases; junction bases not matched to a gene: 9. The CDR3 consists of 16 residues. The CDR3 region is CASSEAYGTAGETQYF. The DNA of the CDR3 is TGTGCCAGCAGTGAAGCTTATGGTACAGCGGGGGAGACCCAGTACTTC.

CDR3 DNA sequence: TGTGCCAGCAGCTTCATCAAGGTCGGGGAAAGAGGGTCCCAGTACTTC. Amino acids: CASSFIKVGERGSQYF. V is TRBV5-5 and J is TRBJ2-5; possible D gene TRBD2, 5 bases. Deletions cut 2 bases from V and 9 bases from J, with 23 bases between. CDR3 length: 16 amino acids. Germline-derived CDR1 and CDR2 are SGHKS and YYEKEE (reference sequence).

The DNA for the CDR3 is TGTGCCAGCAGCCAGGGGCTCTCCTACAATGAGCAGTTCTTC. Translated: CASSQGLSYNEQFF. V usage is TRBV7-9 and J usage is TRBJ2-1, with D perhaps TRBD1 (6 bases). The germline V gene has CDR1 SEHNR and CDR2 FQNEAQ (reference sequence). The CDR3 is made up of 14 amino acids. V lost 5 bases and J 0 bases, leaving 8 bases between the germline ends.

The chain combines TRBV30 with TRBJ1-2, with TRBD1 matching over 9 bases. This CDR3 comprises 18 residues. The V gene's germline CDR1 is GTSNPN and CDR2 SVGIG (reference sequence). Trimming removed 2 bases from V and 7 bases from J; junction bases left unmatched: 20. The CDR3: CAWSSFRDRVYSIGGYTF. CDR3 DNA sequence: TGTGCCTGGAGTTCTTTCCGGGACAGGGTTTATAGCATCGGTGGCTACACCTTC.

In DNA, the CDR3 is TGTGCCAGCAGTCCCCGCCGACACTCTGGGGCCAACGTCCTGACTTTC. Protein: CASSPRRHSGANVLTF. The V and J genes are TRBV28 and TRBJ2-6; the D is unclear. Per germline, CDR1 MDHEN and CDR2 SYDVKM. Trimming left V 5 bases short and J 0 bases short, with 11 bases between. The CDR3 is 16 residues long.

The V gene is TRBV6-1, the J gene TRBJ1-5, with D possibly matching TRBD1 (5 bases). Germline lookup yields CDR1 MNHNS and CDR2 SASEGT. This CDR3 is 15 amino acids long. V shed 11 bases and J shed 1 base, with 18 bases lying between them. The CDR3: CAVWASGHSNQPQHF. DNA of the CDR3: TGTGCCGTATGGGCGTCAGGGCACAGCAATCAGCCCCAGCATTTT.

The genes are TRBV12-5 and TRBJ2-1, with D perhaps being TRBD1 or TRBD2 (6 bases each). CDR1 and CDR2 (germline): LGHNT, FRNRAP. Trimming cost V 1 base and J 1 base, with 11 bases left between them. CDR3 length: 16 residues. The CDR3, as DNA: TGTGCTAGTGGTTTGGAAATAGGGGGGTCCTACAATGAGCAGTTCTTC. As protein: CASGLEIGGSYNEQFF.

The rearrangement joins TRBV28 to TRBJ1-5; unclear D gene. Germline values: CDR1 MDHEN, CDR2 SYDVKM. Trimming removed 7 bases from V and 0 bases from J, with 10 bases in between. The CDR3 has 14 residues. The CDR3 nucleotides are TGTGCCAGCATAACTGGAGGTAGCAATCAGCCCCAGCATTTT. This translates into CASITGGSNQPQHF.

The chain carries TRBV5-1 and TRBJ2-1; 8 positions agree with TRBD2. The germline V gene has CDR1 SGHRS and CDR2 YFSETQ. The length of the CDR3 is 15 residues. The V segment lost 2 bases and the J segment 10 bases; nucleotides outside the gene matches: 11. CDR3 coding DNA: TGCGCCAGCAGCTTAGCGGGAGAAATGGGCAGGGAGCAGTTCTTC. Amino acids: CASSLAGEMGREQFF.

The table lists this clone with a few counts. The rearrangement uses TRBV6-1 and TRBJ1-2, with D hard to call. The CDR3 extends over 12 amino acids. The V end was cut by 3 bases, the J end by 6 bases, with 8 bases between. Germline lookup yields CDR1 MNHNS and CDR2 SASEGT. The CDR3 protein is CASSDQKHGYTF. CDR3 in DNA: TGTGCCAGCAGTGACCAGAAGCATGGCTACACCTTC.

The chain recombines TRBV9 with TRBJ2-2; the match to TRBD1 covers 11 bases. The J segment lost 7 bases and the V segment lost 2 bases, leaving 10 bases of the junction unmatched. Looked up from germline, CDR1 is SGDLS and CDR2 is YYNGEE. The CDR3 runs 17 residues. The CDR3 here is CASSVATGQGVIGELFF. The DNA of the CDR3 is TGTGCCAGCAGCGTCGCGACGGGACAGGGGGTAATCGGGGAGCTGTTTTTT.

The chain employs TRBV2 and TRBJ2-7; the match to TRBD1 covers 7 bases. The length of the CDR3 is 15 residues. V shed 1 base and J 3 bases; nucleotides not matched to a gene: 6. Germline V gene sequence: CDR1 SNHLY, CDR2 FYNNEI. This CDR3 is CASSEGPGGFYEQYF. CDR3 nucleotide sequence: TGTGCCAGCAGTGAAGGGCCAGGGGGTTTCTACGAGCAGTACTTC.

This clone was recorded only once. The gene calls are TRBV5-6 and TRBJ2-7, with D maybe TRBD2 (5 bases). The CDR3 runs to 13 residues. Germline assignment: CDR1 SGHDT and CDR2 YYEEEE. V dropped 2 bases and J dropped 7 bases, with 13 bases sitting between them. Written as DNA, the CDR3 is TGTGCCAGCAGCTTTAAGGGAGTAGGAGAGCAGTACTTC. This codes for CASSFKGVGEQYF. Full variable domain (outside the CDR3, taken from reference TRBV5-6 and TRBJ2-7): DAGVTQSPTHLIKTRGQQVTLRCSPKSGHDTVSWYQQALGQGPQFIFQYYEEEERQRGNFPDRFSGHQFPNYSSELNVNALLLGDSALYLCASSFKGVGEQYFGPGTRLTVT.

The V and J genes are TRBV6-1 and TRBJ2-1; 10 nucleotides align to TRBD2. Germline assignment: CDR1 MNHNS and CDR2 SASEGT. The CDR3 covers 15 residues. Germline trimming cut 6 bases from V and 0 bases from J; bases unmatched to any gene: 2. The CDR3 DNA reads as TGTGCCAGCAGAGCGGGAGGGAGCTCCTACAATGAGCAGTTCTTC. Translation gives CASRAGGSSYNEQFF.

This clone was seen a single time. The rearrangement uses TRBV11-2 and TRBJ2-1, with TRBD2 matching 8 bases. CDR1 is SGHAT, CDR2 FQNNGV, per germline. The CDR3 spans 14 residues. Trimming took 6 bases from V and 2 from J; bases not matched to a gene: 3. The CDR3 DNA sequence: TGTGCCAGCAGTCTAGCGGGTCCCTACAATGAGCAGTTCTTC. Encoded protein: CASSLAGPYNEQFF.

This chain joins TRBV11-2 and TRBJ2-1; D unclear. Trimming took off 3 bases at V and 5 bases at J, with 8 bases between the two ends. Germline V gives CDR1 SGHAT, CDR2 FQNNGV. CDR3 length equals 13 residues. CDR3 sequence (DNA): TGTGCCAGCAGCTTGGTGGACCACAATGAGCAGTTCTTC. Protein sequence: CASSLVDHNEQFF.

CDR3: CASKESNVGKLFF. The CDR3 bases are TGCGCCAGCAAAGAATCTAACGTCGGAAAACTGTTTTTT. This chain connects TRBV10-1 to TRBJ1-4; D uncertain. Germline assignment: CDR1 WNHNN and CDR2 SYGVQD (reference sequence). This CDR3 contains 13 residues. Trimming removed 7 bases at V and 10 bases at J, with 16 bases between.

The chain combines TRBV28 with TRBJ1-5; D is unclear. Trimming cost V 2 bases and J 7 bases, with 9 bases left between them. Per the germline V gene, CDR1 is MDHEN and CDR2 is SYDVKM. This CDR3 contains 13 residues. DNA of the CDR3: TGTGCCAGCAGTTTACGGGGAGACCAGCCCCAGCATTTT. Translation gives CASSLRGDQPQHF.

This clone was counted once. The chain joins TRBV10-2 to TRBJ2-6; D not certain. Germline V gene lookup returns CDR1 WSHSY and CDR2 SAAADI. The CDR3 is made up of 13 amino acids. Trimming pared 6 bases from V and 4 bases from J, leaving 7 bases between. CDR3 residues: CASRDPGANVLTF. CDR3 DNA: TGCGCCAGCAGGGACCCGGGGGCCAACGTCCTGACTTTC.

This clone appeared a single time. The chain employs TRBV9 and TRBJ2-1; maybe TRBD1 (5 bases). The V gene's germline CDR1 is SGDLS and CDR2 YYNGEE. This CDR3 spans 14 amino acids. The ends were cut back, 2 bases at V and 4 bases at J, with 10 bases in the middle. The CDR3 reads CASSVDGAYNEQFF. In nucleotides, the CDR3 is TGTGCCAGCAGCGTCGATGGGGCGTACAATGAGCAGTTCTTC. Using reference TRBV9 and TRBJ2-1 for the parts outside the CDR3, the full variable domain is DSGVTQTPKHLITATGQRVTLRCSPRSGDLSVYWYQQSLDQGLQFLIQYYNGEERAKGNILERFSAQQFPDLHSELNLSSLELGDSALYFCASSVDGAYNEQFFGPGTRLTVL.

The chain carries TRBV4-2 and TRBJ2-7, with a possible D match to TRBD1 (6 bases). The germline V gene has CDR1 LGHNA and CDR2 YNFKEQ. The CDR3 consists of 16 residues. V dropped 5 bases and J dropped 1 base, with 18 bases sitting between them. CDR3 nucleotides: TGTGCCAGCAGCTTTGGACCGGACAGCCTTTCCTACGAGCAGTACTTC. It translates to CASSFGPDSLSYEQYF.